This is a list of T cell receptor beta chains from one sample in a study of identical twins. In TCRdb, the 5' RACE reads were re-called with MiXCR into one record per CDR3 protein. The sample lists approximately 260,000 distinct CDR3 sequences; approximately 8.3% were seen once. The data also belong to a second study, concerning yellow fever vaccine responses in identical twins.

Sample: CD8+ T cells sorted from blood. These receptors were taken from a woman aged 18-29 years in good health. The CDR3 runs from the conserved cysteine through the conserved F or W. Fields, in order: J gene, D gene, clone size, V gene, CDR3 protein, CDR3 DNA. A D gene is named only where the DNA matches it firmly. Where a row states a size, it is once, few, many or the class of an expanded clone; other rows omit it.

J: TRBJ2-6
D: NA
size: few
V: TRBV24-1
CDR3: CATSDFPPESSGANVLTF
DNA: TGTGCCACCAGTGATTTCCCCCCTGAGAGCTCTGGGGCCAACGTCCTGACTTTC

J: TRBJ2-7
D: TRBD2
size: NA
V: TRBV4-1
CDR3: CASSKLAGAREQYF
DNA: TGCGCCAGCAGCAAACTAGCGGGGGCCCGGGAGCAGTACTTC

J: TRBJ2-1
D: TRBD2
size: NA
V: TRBV5-6
CDR3: CASTTGGAYNEQFF
DNA: TGTGCCAGCACGACGGGGGGGGCCTACAATGAGCAGTTCTTC

J: TRBJ2-7
D: NA
size: NA
V: TRBV20-1
CDR3: CSAIRQSYEQYF
DNA: TGCAGTGCTATTCGGCAGAGCTACGAGCAGTACTTC

J: TRBJ2-1
D: NA
size: many
V: TRBV7-7
CDR3: CASSLAVGAYEQFF
DNA: TGTGCTAGCAGCTTAGCCGTGGGAGCGTATGAGCAGTTCTTC

J: TRBJ1-3
D: NA
size: few
V: TRBV4-1
CDR3: CASSPLGDSGNTIYF
DNA: TGCGCCAGCAGCCCCCTAGGGGACTCTGGAAACACCATATATTTT

J: TRBJ2-1
D: TRBD1
size: few
V: TRBV15
CDR3: CATSRVGGQGYNEQFF
DNA: TGTGCCACCAGCAGAGTGGGGGGACAGGGATACAATGAGCAGTTCTTC

J: TRBJ2-7
D: NA
size: many
V: TRBV20-1
CDR3: CSALDSTWVSYEQYF
DNA: TGCAGTGCTCTGGACTCTACCTGGGTCTCCTACGAGCAGTACTTC

J: TRBJ2-2
D: TRBD2
size: few
V: TRBV9
CDR3: CASSLGLAGGTGELFF
DNA: TGTGCCAGCAGCCTTGGACTAGCGGGAGGGACCGGGGAGCTGTTTTTT

J: TRBJ2-7
D: NA
size: NA
V: TRBV13
CDR3: CASSLGWLAYEQYF
DNA: TGTGCCAGCAGCTTAGGGTGGCTAGCCTACGAGCAGTACTTC

J: TRBJ2-1
D: NA
size: many
V: TRBV9
CDR3: CASSVVGRNEQFF
DNA: TGTGCCAGCAGCGTAGTAGGCCGGAATGAGCAGTTCTTC

J: TRBJ2-1
D: TRBD2
size: few
V: TRBV3-1
CDR3: CASSQELAGGPQNEQFF
DNA: TGTGCCAGCAGCCAAGAATTAGCGGGAGGGCCTCAAAATGAGCAGTTCTTC

J: TRBJ2-1
D: TRBD1
size: NA
V: TRBV5-1
CDR3: CASGTGGGKQFF
DNA: TGCGCCAGTGGGACAGGGGGCGGTAAGCAGTTCTTC

J: TRBJ2-7
D: NA
size: NA
V: TRBV6-2/TRBV6-3
CDR3: CASSVLGGDSYEQYF
DNA: TGTGCCAGCAGTGTACTAGGCGGGGACTCCTACGAGCAGTACTTC

J: TRBJ2-5
D: NA
size: NA
V: TRBV6-6
CDR3: CASSYSMGGYF
DNA: TGTGCCAGCAGTTACTCGATGGGAGGGTACTTC

J: TRBJ1-5
D: NA
size: few
V: TRBV21-1
CDR3: CASSKDRQENQPQHF
DNA: TGTGCCAGCAGCAAAGACAGGCAGGAGAATCAGCCCCAGCATTTT

J: TRBJ2-3
D: TRBD2
size: few
V: TRBV15
CDR3: CATSRDFSGGADTQYF
DNA: TGTGCCACCAGCAGAGATTTCAGCGGGGGCGCAGATACGCAGTATTTT

J: TRBJ2-7
D: TRBD1
size: NA
V: TRBV6-1
CDR3: CASSGQGGVYEQYF
DNA: TGTGCCAGCTCGGGACAGGGTGGAGTCTACGAGCAGTACTTC

J: TRBJ2-7
D: NA
size: many
V: TRBV7-7
CDR3: CASSLNPGDYEQYF
DNA: TGTGCTAGCAGCTTAAACCCCGGAGATTACGAGCAGTACTTC

J: TRBJ2-7
D: NA
size: NA
V: TRBV14
CDR3: CASSGTSYEQYF
DNA: TGTGCCAGCAGTGGGACATCCTACGAGCAGTACTTC

J: TRBJ2-5
D: TRBD1
size: many
V: TRBV4-2
CDR3: CASSQDPTGGAETQYF
DNA: TGTGCCAGCAGCCAAGATCCTACAGGGGGCGCAGAGACCCAGTACTTC

J: TRBJ2-1
D: NA
size: NA
V: TRBV7-9
CDR3: CASSQPPTGEFYNEQFF
DNA: TGTGCCAGCAGCCAACCGCCGACAGGAGAATTCTACAATGAGCAGTTCTTC

J: TRBJ2-2
D: TRBD1
size: few
V: TRBV20-1
CDR3: CSAHVLGQGVSGELFF
DNA: TGCAGTGCTCATGTATTAGGACAGGGGGTATCCGGGGAGCTGTTTTTT

J: TRBJ1-1
D: NA
size: NA
V: TRBV12-5
CDR3: CASGLWGFAEAFF
DNA: TGTGCTAGTGGTTTGTGGGGTTTCGCTGAAGCTTTCTTT

J: TRBJ2-1
D: TRBD2
size: NA
V: TRBV28
CDR3: CASIARTSQSPSNEQFF
DNA: TGTGCCAGCATTGCTCGGACTAGCCAATCCCCAAGCAATGAGCAGTTCTTC

J: TRBJ2-1
D: NA
size: NA
V: TRBV5-8
CDR3: CASSILFGEQFF
DNA: TGTGCCAGCAGCATCCTATTTGGTGAGCAGTTCTTC

J: TRBJ2-1
D: TRBD2
size: once
V: TRBV19
CDR3: CASRSGVGSGLAGNNEQFF
DNA: TGTGCCAGTAGGTCCGGTGTGGGGTCGGGACTAGCGGGGAACAATGAGCAGTTCTTC

J: TRBJ2-1
D: NA
size: NA
V: TRBV15
CDR3: CATSRGPNEQFF
DNA: TGTGCCACCAGCAGAGGTCCCAATGAGCAGTTCTTC

J: TRBJ2-7
D: NA
size: many
V: TRBV7-9
CDR3: CASSLAVGIYEQYF
DNA: TGTGCCAGCAGCTTAGCGGTGGGCATCTACGAGCAGTACTTC

J: TRBJ2-1
D: TRBD1
size: NA
V: TRBV24-1
CDR3: CATSEWGQGNNEQFF
DNA: TGTGCCACCAGTGAGTGGGGACAGGGAAACAATGAGCAGTTCTTC

J: TRBJ2-1
D: NA
size: NA
V: TRBV6-4
CDR3: CASSDERQASYNEQFF
DNA: TGTGCCAGCAGTGACGAAAGACAGGCGTCCTACAATGAGCAGTTCTTC

J: TRBJ2-2
D: NA
size: NA
V: TRBV24-1
CDR3: CATSDGGAHTGELFF
DNA: TGTGCCACCAGTGATGGGGGGGCCCACACCGGGGAGCTGTTTTTT

J: TRBJ2-7
D: NA
size: many
V: TRBV29-1
CDR3: CSVEFEDPYEQYF
DNA: TGCAGCGTTGAATTCGAGGATCCTTACGAGCAGTACTTC

J: TRBJ2-6
D: NA
size: many
V: TRBV28
CDR3: CASSSRDGANVLTF
DNA: TGTGCCAGCAGTTCACGGGATGGGGCCAACGTCCTGACTTTC

J: TRBJ2-1
D: NA
size: many
V: TRBV27
CDR3: CASSLVVSPYNEQFF
DNA: TGTGCCAGCAGTTTAGTGGTGAGCCCCTACAATGAGCAGTTCTTC

J: TRBJ2-7
D: TRBD2
size: few
V: TRBV6-1
CDR3: CASSTTSGRAIDYEQYF
DNA: TGTGCCAGCAGTACGACTAGCGGGAGGGCTATCGACTACGAGCAGTACTTC

J: TRBJ2-1
D: TRBD2
size: many
V: TRBV14
CDR3: CASSQDSLAGVYNEQFF
DNA: TGTGCCAGCAGCCAAGATAGCCTAGCGGGTGTCTACAATGAGCAGTTCTTC

J: TRBJ2-7
D: TRBD1
size: few
V: TRBV6-1
CDR3: CASISSDRVYEQYF
DNA: TGTGCCAGCATCTCCTCGGACAGGGTCTACGAGCAGTACTTC

J: TRBJ2-5
D: NA
size: NA
V: TRBV2
CDR3: CASSEAVLQETQYF
DNA: TGTGCCAGCAGTGAAGCAGTCCTCCAAGAGACCCAGTACTTC

J: TRBJ2-7
D: NA
size: many
V: TRBV7-9
CDR3: CASSLIPPSYEQYF
DNA: TGTGCCAGCAGCTTAATCCCGCCCTCCTACGAGCAGTACTTC

J: TRBJ2-1
D: NA
size: NA
V: TRBV28
CDR3: CASSLGRSRNEQFF
DNA: TGTGCCAGCAGTTTGGGGCGCTCGAGGAATGAGCAGTTCTTC

J: TRBJ2-2
D: NA
size: many
V: TRBV12-3/TRBV12-4
CDR3: CASSHVGKLATGELFF
DNA: TGTGCCAGCAGCCATGTGGGCAAACTGGCCACCGGGGAGCTGTTTTTT